One sample yielded the 21 T cell receptor beta chains listed below, sequenced in a study of T cell responses to AZD1222 COVID-19 vaccine. Assay: immunoSEQ multiplex PCR; the TCRdb copy retains only in-frame clones and omits some. The sample includes tens of thousands of clones, 90% of them seen just once. Sample: peripheral blood, taken 28 days after the second AZD1222 dose. Receptor source: an adult who received the AZD1222 COVID-19 vaccine.

This sequence joins TRBV7-6 and TRBJ2-5, with a possible D match to TRBD1 (6 bases). Trimming removed 4 bases at V and 7 bases at J, with 13 bases between. Per the germline V gene, CDR1 is SGHVS and CDR2 is FNYEAQ. The CDR3 sequence is 13 residues long. This CDR3 is CASSSGQSWTQYF. The CDR3 DNA reads as TGTGCCAGCAGCTCCGGACAGTCCTGGACCCAGTACTTC.

The rearrangement joins TRBV7-9 to TRBJ2-7; TRBD1 agrees at 10 bases. Germline loops: CDR1 SEHNR, CDR2 FQNEAQ (reference sequence). The ends lost 5 bases at V and 5 bases at J; junction bases unmatched: 15. The CDR3 loop spans 17 amino acids. DNA for the CDR3: TGTGCCAGCAGCCCGGGGCGGACCGGGACAGGGGACGACGAGCAGTACTTC. This gives the protein CASSPGRTGTGDDEQYF.

There are a few counts of this clone. The chain has TRBV7-9 and TRBJ1-5; tentative D call: TRBD1 (5 bases). Germline CDR1 is SEHNR and CDR2 is FQNEAQ (reference sequence). V lost 3 bases to trimming and J lost 3 bases, with 9 bases between them. This CDR3 spans 14 amino acids. CDR3: CASSFLGDNQPQHF. The CDR3 DNA is TGTGCCAGCAGCTTTTTGGGGGACAATCAGCCCCAGCATTTT.

This chain uses TRBV27 with TRBJ2-1; 7 bases agree with TRBD2. Losses at the gene ends were 4 bases for V and 4 bases for J; bases not matched to a gene: 4. Germline V gene data show CDR1 as MNHEY and CDR2 as SMNVEV (reference sequence). CDR3 length equals 14 residues. The CDR3 region has the DNA TGTGCCAGCAGTTCGACTAGCCCATACAATGAGCAGTTCTTC. Translation gives CASSSTSPYNEQFF.

V gene TRBV7-9 combines with J gene TRBJ1-2; D possibly corresponds to TRBD1 (5 bases). V was trimmed by 4 bases and J by 4 bases, leaving 19 bases between them. CDR1 is SEHNR and CDR2 is FQNEAQ in the germline V gene (reference sequence). The CDR3 is 16 residues long. For the CDR3, the DNA is TGTGCCAGCAGCTCTACCCCAGCGGGGGGTGCCTATGGCTACACCTTC. Translating it yields CASSSTPAGGAYGYTF.

The chain carries TRBV27 and TRBJ2-1, with D unclear. V lost 3 bases to trimming and J lost 6 bases, with 15 bases between them. CDR1 is MNHEY, CDR2 SMNVEV, per germline (reference sequence). The CDR3 runs to 15 residues. The CDR3 loop is CASSFEGGKGNEQFF. In nucleotides, the CDR3 is TGTGCCAGCAGTTTTGAAGGTGGGAAAGGCAATGAGCAGTTCTTC.

This chain links TRBV2 with TRBJ2-7; D not resolved. This CDR3 contains 10 residues. Germline-derived CDR1 and CDR2 are SNHLY and FYNNEI. V lost 5 bases and J lost 3, with 2 bases in between. This chain's CDR3 is CASSFYEQYF. In nucleotides, the CDR3 is TGTGCCAGCAGTTTCTACGAGCAGTACTTC.

The chain links TRBV5-4 to TRBJ2-2; 8 nucleotides line up with TRBD2. The CDR3 runs to 13 residues. The germline V gene has CDR1 SGHNT and CDR2 YYREEE (reference sequence). Trimming took 4 bases from V and 9 from J; bases not matched to a gene: 5. The chain's CDR3 is CASSLAGGWELFF. As DNA, the CDR3 is TGTGCCAGCAGCCTGGCGGGAGGATGGGAGCTGTTTTTT.

This clone was counted a single time. The J gene is TRBJ1-1, the V gene TRBV7-9, with 8 nucleotides matching TRBD1. From germline, CDR1 is SEHNR and CDR2 FQNEAQ (reference sequence). The CDR3 consists of 14 residues. Trimming at V came to 2 bases and at J to 11 bases, leaving 10 bases not matched to a gene. The CDR3 nucleotides read TGTGCCAGCAGCTTACTTTCGGTGGACAGGGAGGCTTTCTTT. Amino acid sequence: CASSLLSVDREAFF.

The chain links TRBV7-6 to TRBJ1-4; 11 bases are a match to TRBD1. V dropped 4 bases and J dropped 7; count of bases not matched to a gene: 8. The CDR3 is 16 amino acids. Germline V lookup: CDR1 SGHVS, CDR2 FNYEAQ. The CDR3 sequence: CASSSGTGGFGEKLFF. The DNA of the CDR3 is TGTGCCAGCAGCTCCGGGACAGGGGGTTTTGGTGAAAAACTGTTTTTT.

The rearrangement uses TRBV10-3 and TRBJ2-7; D is uncertain. Germline CDR1 is ENHRY and CDR2 is SYGVKD. The CDR3 totals 14 residues. With 7 bases removed from V and 4 bases from J, the gap between germline ends came to 17 bases. The CDR3 DNA follows: TGTGCCATCAAGGCCGAGGATGGGGTATACGAGCAGTACTTC. The encoded protein is CAIKAEDGVYEQYF.

The chain is built from TRBV18 and TRBJ2-1; 9 nucleotides agree with TRBD1. V trimming: 5 bases; J trimming: 4 bases; junction bases outside the gene matches: 6. The CDR3 runs 15 residues. From germline, CDR1 is KGHSH and CDR2 LQKENI. CDR3 protein: CASSADRGSYNEQFF. CDR3 nucleotides: TGTGCCAGCTCAGCCGACAGGGGGTCTTACAATGAGCAGTTCTTC.

The chain employs TRBV7-3 and TRBJ2-3; the D gene is possibly TRBD2 (7 bases). The V end lost 1 base, the J end lost 0 bases, and 11 bases lay between the germline ends. Germline V gene sequence: CDR1 SGHTA, CDR2 FQGTGA. The CDR3 consists of 16 residues. The CDR3 loop is CASSLRGGVSTDTQYF. CDR3 nucleotides: TGTGCCAGCAGCTTAAGGGGGGGCGTCAGCACAGATACGCAGTATTTT.

The chain uses TRBV19 and TRBJ1-2; tentatively, D is TRBD1 (6 bases). This CDR3 comprises 14 residues. Germline V gene data show CDR1 as LNHDA and CDR2 as SQIVND (reference sequence). The V end lost 9 bases, the J end lost 2 bases, and 16 bases lay between the germline ends. Here the CDR3 DNA reads TGTGCCAGCTTACCCAGGGGCGGAAACTATGGCTACACCTTC. Residues: CASLPRGGNYGYTF.

This chain's CDR3 is CASSFSGYNEQFF. In nucleotides, the CDR3 is TGTGCCAGCAGTTTCAGCGGGTACAATGAGCAGTTCTTC. This chain joins TRBV12-3 or TRBV12-4 and TRBJ2-1, with D possibly being TRBD2 (6 bases). V shed 3 bases and J shed 4 bases, with 7 bases lying between them. The CDR3 is 13 amino acids.

CDR3: CATSQFPGQGVQPQHF. The CDR3 bases are TGTGCCACCAGTCAATTCCCGGGACAGGGTGTTCAGCCCCAGCATTTT. The rearrangement joins TRBV24-1 to TRBJ1-5; 9 bases line up with TRBD1. After removal of 6 bases from V and 6 bases from J, the junction contained 11 bases not matched to a gene. Germline CDR1 reads KGHDR; CDR2 reads SFDVKD. The CDR3 sequence is 16 residues long.

CDR3 sequence reads: CASSMTSGGVETQYF. CDR3 nucleotide sequence: TGTGCCAGCAGCATGACTAGCGGGGGGGTGGAGACCCAGTACTTC. The V and J genes are TRBV5-4 and TRBJ2-5; 14 bases agree with TRBD2. Germline V gene data show CDR1 as SGHNT and CDR2 as YYREEE (reference sequence). The CDR3 runs to 15 residues. After removal of 4 bases from V and 5 bases from J, the junction contained 4 bases not matched to a gene.

The rearrangement joins TRBV5-1 to TRBJ1-6; weak D call: TRBD1 (5 bases). Trimming pared 0 bases from V and 10 bases from J, leaving 11 bases between. The CDR3 consists of 14 residues. Looked up from germline, CDR1 is SGHRS and CDR2 is YFSETQ. CDR3 residues: CASSLVGGNSPLHF. The DNA for the CDR3 is TGCGCCAGCAGCTTGGTTGGGGGAAACTCACCCCTCCACTTT.

The table lists this clone with a count of one. The chain links TRBV2 to TRBJ2-2, with 8 bases that match TRBD2. Germline CDR1 reads SNHLY; CDR2 reads FYNNEI. The CDR3 contains 16 residues. The V segment lost 1 base and the J segment 4 bases; nucleotides outside the gene matches: 5. The CDR3 DNA follows: TGTGCCAGCAGTGAAGAAGGGACTAGAGTCACCGGGGAGCTGTTTTTT. This codes for CASSEEGTRVTGELFF.

V gene TRBV7-3 combines with J gene TRBJ2-7; D is perhaps TRBD1 (6 bases). The CDR3 extends over 15 amino acids. V was shortened by 2 bases and J by 4 bases, with 15 bases between the two germline ends. The V gene's germline CDR1 is SGHTA and CDR2 FQGTGA. This CDR3 is CASSLFPQGPYEQYF. The CDR3 DNA reads as TGTGCCAGCAGCTTATTTCCGCAGGGGCCGTACGAGCAGTACTTC.

CDR3 nucleotides: TGTGCCAGCAGCCCTCCGACGGCCTCGAACTATGGCTACACCTTC. Encoded protein: CASSPPTASNYGYTF. The chain joins TRBV5-4 to TRBJ1-2, with D unresolved. The germline CDR1 and CDR2 sequences are SGHNT and YYREEE (reference sequence). V was shortened by 4 bases and J by 2 bases, with 15 bases between the two germline ends. This CDR3 spans 15 amino acids.